Listed below are T cell receptor beta chains from one sample, sequenced in a study of blood T cell repertoires in COVID-19. The method was immunoSEQ multiplex PCR; TCRdb's version includes in-frame clones alone and lacks a portion of them. The sample records 430,000 or so clones, 85% to 90% being singletons. The sample was peripheral blood. The receptors were gathered from a man younger than 35 with COVID-19, enrolled during active disease. The CDR3 runs from the conserved cysteine through the conserved F or W. The D gene is left open where the match is weak. Rows may omit the clone size; those that give it use once, few, many or a size class.

-	TRBV29-1	-	TRBJ2-1	TGCAGCGTTGGAATAACAGGGTCCCATGAGCAGTTCTTC	CSVGITGSHEQFF
-	TRBV2	TRBD1	TRBJ1-6	TGTGCCAGCAGTATAGTACTCTCTTGGGACAGGGGTTCCTATAATTCACCCCTCCACTTT	CASSIVLSWDRGSYNSPLHF
-	TRBV20-1	TRBD1	TRBJ1-1	TGCAGTGCTTTGGACAGGGAGAAAGCTTTCTTT	CSALDREKAFF
-	TRBV5-4	TRBD1	TRBJ2-5	TGTGCCAGCAGCTTGGATAGTCGGGGACAGGGGCGAGAGACCCAGTACTTC	CASSLDSRGQGRETQYF
-	TRBV11-2	-	TRBJ2-4	TGTGCCAGCAGCAAAACGACAGGCTTCAAAAACATTCAGTACTTC	CASSKTTGFKNIQYF
-	TRBV2	-	TRBJ1-1	TGTGCCAGCAGTCGTGAGATGAACACTGAAGCTTTCTTT	CASSREMNTEAFF
-	TRBV4-1	TRBD1	TRBJ1-6	TGCGCCAGCAGCCAAGATCAGGGGGCTCGTAATTCACCCCTCCACTTT	CASSQDQGARNSPLHF
-	TRBV6-5	TRBD2	TRBJ2-3	TGTGCCAGCACCAATAGCGGGGCTGGCACAGATACGCAGTATTTT	CASTNSGAGTDTQYF
-	TRBV6-5	TRBD2	TRBJ2-7	TGTGCCAGCAGGCCAGGGGCGGGAGGGCCGGACGAGCAGTACTTC	CASRPGAGGPDEQYF
-	TRBV19	TRBD2	TRBJ2-1	TGTGCCAGTAGAGAAACCGGGACTAGCGGGACTCGTGAGCAGTTCTTC	CASRETGTSGTREQFF
-	TRBV3-1/TRBV3-2	-	TRBJ2-7	TGTGCCAGCAGCCGGGGCGTCGTATCCTACGAGCAGTACTTC	CASSRGVVSYEQYF
-	TRBV7-6	-	TRBJ1-6	TGTGCCAGCAGGGGTGACAGACCTAATTCACCCCTCCACTTT	CASRGDRPNSPLHF
-	TRBV19	TRBD1	TRBJ1-6	TGTGCCAGTAGTGGACAGGGGTTTTCACCCCTCCACTTT	CASSGQGFSPLHF
once	TRBV6-1	-	TRBJ2-1	TGTGCCAGCAGTGAACTTCAAGCCGCACTCTACAATGAGCAGTTCTTC	CASSELQAALYNEQFF
-	TRBV23-1	TRBD1	TRBJ1-4	TGCGCCAGCAGTAAAATCGGGACAGGGGGCGAGAGGCCTGGGGAAAAACTGTTTTTT	CASSKIGTGGERPGEKLFF
-	TRBV6-5	-	TRBJ1-1	TGTGCCAGCAGCATCCGGGTCAACACTGAAGCTTTCTTT	CASSIRVNTEAFF
-	TRBV4-1	-	TRBJ2-7	TGCGCCAGCAGCCAAGACGGGGCAGGGGGAGCGGGCGAGCAGTACTTC	CASSQDGAGGAGEQYF
-	TRBV27	-	TRBJ1-6	TGTGCCAGCAGTTTCTCCCTTTTACCTCCAGGGTCCAGCTCCTATAATTCACCCCTCCACTTT	CASSFSLLPPGSSSYNSPLHF
-	TRBV5-5	-	TRBJ2-1	TGTGCCAGCAGCTTTGTTAGGGGGAGCTCCTACAATGAGCAGTTCTTC	CASSFVRGSSYNEQFF
-	TRBV29-1	TRBD2	TRBJ2-1	TGCAGCGTCCCCCCGGGACTAGCGGGGGGGGCACGGATTGAGCAGTTCTTC	CSVPPGLAGGARIEQFF
-	TRBV27	-	TRBJ2-3	TGTGCCAGCAGTTTATCGATAGTTGATACGCAGTATTTT	CASSLSIVDTQYF
-	TRBV12-3/TRBV12-4	-	TRBJ1-1	TGTGCCAGCCGATTACACGGGGTCACTGAAGCTTTCTTT	CASRLHGVTEAFF
-	TRBV27	-	TRBJ2-1	TGTGCCAGCAGTTTATCCGGCGGGACGGTTCTCAATGAGCAGTTCTTC	CASSLSGGTVLNEQFF
-	TRBV5-1	TRBD1	TRBJ2-1	TGCGCCAGCAGCACCGGAACTGCCGGGACAGAGTTATCCTACAATGAGCAGTTCTTC	CASSTGTAGTELSYNEQFF
-	TRBV5-4	-	TRBJ1-5	TGTGCCAGCAGCTACCAGGATCAGCCCCAGCATTTT	CASSYQDQPQHF
-	TRBV7-9	-	TRBJ1-1	TGTGCCAGCAGCCCGACATTACGGGAGGAAGCTTTCTTT	CASSPTLREEAFF
-	TRBV5-6	-	TRBJ1-5	TGTGCCAGCAGCTTGGCCGGGGGAGGAGGCCAGCCCCAGCATTTT	CASSLAGGGGQPQHF
-	TRBV19	-	TRBJ1-2	TGTGCCAGTTGTCATGGGCGGGGATTCCGTGGCTACACCTTC	CASCHGRGFRGYTF
-	TRBV7-8	-	TRBJ2-2	TGTGCCAGCAGCAGTAGCTATTCCGGGGAGCTGTTTTTT	CASSSSYSGELFF